A single sample is the source of the 5 T cell receptor beta chains below, sequenced in a study of post-analysis software for immune sequencing data (dated by TCRdb to 2015 to 2017). Findings and caveats that apply to the study as a whole: Significantly higher frequencies in patients than in controls were found for roughly 5 TRBV segments, including TRBV5-6, TRBV5-1 and TRBV20-1.

The library relied on PCR. Sequencing used an Illumina HiSeq 2500. To reduce PCR and sequencing biases, unique molecular identifiers were built into the TCR beta cDNA libraries. TCRdb redid the processing of the public reads, applying fastp at Q25 and MiXCR, and retained in-frame beta chains. Duplicate CDR3 protein sequences are folded into a single record with the most common DNA and genes. This sample has some 450,000 distinct CDR3 sequences in its table, and under 55% of those were observed once. Around 10% of the sample rests with the top ten. The antigens these receptors bind are not known. Sequencing used blood. The source of these receptors is a girl aged 5-17 years with multiple sclerosis.

V and J are TRBV20-1 and TRBJ2-3; TRBD1 matches 11 bases. Unmatched junction bases numbered 9, after V lost 6 bases and J lost 4 bases. The CDR3 has 15 residues. Per germline, CDR1 DFQATT and CDR2 SNEGSKA (reference sequence). CDR3 region: CSAESGQGGPDTQYF. CDR3 DNA: TGCAGTGCGGAATCGGGACAGGGGGGGCCAGATACGCAGTATTTT.

This clonotype occurred a few times. The chain has TRBV3-1 and TRBJ2-1, with 14 bases matching TRBD2. The CDR3 is made up of 16 amino acids. V trimming: 1 base; J trimming: 10 bases; junction bases outside the gene matches: 6. Germline CDR1 reads LGHDT; CDR2 reads YNNKEL (reference sequence). The CDR3 DNA follows: TGTGCCAGCAGCCAAGGGACTAGCGGGAGGATCTACGAGCAGTTCTTC. This gives the protein CASSQGTSGRIYEQFF.

This clonotype was counted a few times. V and J are TRBV4-1 and TRBJ2-5; D perhaps matches TRBD2 (6 bases). Per the germline V gene, CDR1 is MGHRA and CDR2 is YSYEKL. The CDR3 runs to 14 residues. The V end lost 2 bases, the J end lost 3 bases, and 10 bases lay between the germline ends. CDR3 coding DNA: TGCGCCAGCAGCCAACCCAGGGAGGAAGAGACCCAGTACTTC. Its protein is CASSQPREEETQYF.

There are many counts of this clonotype. The chain is built from TRBV20-1 and TRBJ2-1; 10 bases line up with TRBD1. This CDR3 is built from 15 residues. The germline CDR1 and CDR2 sequences are DFQATT and SNEGSKA (reference sequence). With 3 bases clipped from V and 6 bases from J, the junction kept 8 bases outside the gene matches. The CDR3 here is CSARRPGQGRNEQFF. The CDR3, as DNA: TGCAGTGCTAGGAGACCGGGACAGGGGCGCAATGAGCAGTTCTTC.

Details on this clonotype: The junction departs from germline at one end; a sequencing error may be responsible. The chain recombines TRBV3-1 with TRBJ1-6; perhaps TRBD1 as D (5 bases). Germline CDR1 is LGHDT and CDR2 is YNNKEL (reference sequence). This CDR3 has 15 amino acids. The DNA of the CDR3 is TGTGCCAGCAGCCAACCCCGAGACAGCAATTCACCCCCCCACTTT. It specifies CASSQPRDSNSPPHF. The full variable domain, completed using reference TRBV3-1 and TRBJ1-6, is DTAVSQTPKYLVTQMGNDKSIKCEQNLGHDTMYWYKQDSKKFLKIMFSYNNKELIINETVPNRFSPKSPDKAHLNLHINSLELGDSAVYFCASSQPRDSNSPPHFGNGTRLTVT.